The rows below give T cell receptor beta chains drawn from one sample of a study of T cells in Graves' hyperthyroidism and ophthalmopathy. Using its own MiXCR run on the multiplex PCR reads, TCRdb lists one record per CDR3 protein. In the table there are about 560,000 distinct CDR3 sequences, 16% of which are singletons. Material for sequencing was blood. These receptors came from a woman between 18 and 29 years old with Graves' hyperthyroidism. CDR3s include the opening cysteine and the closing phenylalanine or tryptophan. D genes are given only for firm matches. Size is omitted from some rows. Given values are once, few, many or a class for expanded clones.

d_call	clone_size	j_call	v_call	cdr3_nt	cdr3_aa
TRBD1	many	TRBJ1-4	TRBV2	TGTGCCAGCAGACCCGGGACAGGTGAAAAACTGTTTTTT	CASRPGTGEKLFF
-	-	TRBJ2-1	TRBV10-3	TGTGCCATTCAGCAGGGGATGGGGCACAATGAGCAGTTCTTC	CAIQQGMGHNEQFF
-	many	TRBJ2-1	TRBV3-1	TGTGCCAGCAGCCAAGAGGGGGGTGAGCAGTTCTTC	CASSQEGGEQFF
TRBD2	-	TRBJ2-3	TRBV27	TGTGCCAGCAGACGGACTAGCGGACTAGGTACGCAGTATTTT	CASRRTSGLGTQYF
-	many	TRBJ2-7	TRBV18	TGTGCCAGCGGGGAGAGGGCCGAGCAGTACTTC	CASGERAEQYF
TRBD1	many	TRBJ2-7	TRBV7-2	TGTGCCAGCAGCTTACCCCGACCGGGACAGGGGAGCTCCTACGAGCAGTACTTC	CASSLPRPGQGSSYEQYF
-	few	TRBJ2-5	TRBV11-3	TGTGCCAGCAGCTTAGGACCTGCGGGAGAGACCCAGTACTTC	CASSLGPAGETQYF
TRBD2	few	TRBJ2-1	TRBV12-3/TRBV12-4	TGTGCCAGCAGTTTTGCGGGAGCGGTCTACAATGAGCAGTTCTTC	CASSFAGAVYNEQFF
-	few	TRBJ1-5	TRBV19	TGTGCCAGTAGTATAGCCCTGGTTGAGGGCAGAGTGATCGGAAGCAATCAGCCCCAGCATTTT	CASSIALVEGRVIGSNQPQHF
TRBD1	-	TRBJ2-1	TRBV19	TGTGCCAGTATAAGGGTAGGGGGCGCGGGCCTCGGGGAGCAGTTCTTC	CASIRVGGAGLGEQFF
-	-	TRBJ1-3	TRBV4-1	TGCGCCAGCAGCCAAGATATGGGAGGAAACACCATATATTTT	CASSQDMGGNTIYF
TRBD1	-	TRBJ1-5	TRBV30	TGTGCCTACCGGCGACAGGGAGGCAATCAGCCCCAGCATTTT	CAYRRQGGNQPQHF
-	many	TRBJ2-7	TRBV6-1	TGTGCCAGCAGTGGGCAGGGCGGTAACTACGAGCAGTACTTC	CASSGQGGNYEQYF
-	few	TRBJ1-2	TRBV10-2	-	CAIRWRRDSLNYGCTF
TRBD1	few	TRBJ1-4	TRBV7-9	TGTGCCAGCAGCTCGGGCCCCCAGGGGGGAAAACTGTTTTTT	CASSSGPQGGKLFF
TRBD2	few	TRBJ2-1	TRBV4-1	TGCGCCAGCAGCCACCCCGGGACTAGCGACAATGAGCAGTTCTTC	CASSHPGTSDNEQFF
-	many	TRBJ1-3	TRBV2	TGTGCCAGCAGTCAGACAGGAGCCTCTGGAAACACCATATATTTT	CASSQTGASGNTIYF
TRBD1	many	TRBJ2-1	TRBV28	TGTGCCAGCAGTTTCCTAGGGGGCGGAAAGCAGTTCTTC	CASSFLGGGKQFF
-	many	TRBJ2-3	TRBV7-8	TGTGCCAGCAGCTTAGGGCGGGGAATAGCTGAAACAGATACGCAGTATTTT	CASSLGRGIAETDTQYF
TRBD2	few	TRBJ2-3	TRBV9	TGTGCCAGCAGCGTATCGACTAGCGGCCCTTACACAGATACGCAGTATTTT	CASSVSTSGPYTDTQYF
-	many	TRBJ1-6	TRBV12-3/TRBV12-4	TGTGCCAGCAGTTTAATCTGGTCACCCCTCCACTTT	CASSLIWSPLHF
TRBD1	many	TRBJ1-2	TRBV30	TGTGCCTGGAGTAAGGGACAGGGGCCGATCGGCTACACCTTC	CAWSKGQGPIGYTF
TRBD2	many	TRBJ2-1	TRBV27	TGTGCCAGCAGTTTAACAGCGGGAGGAGATCAGTTCTTC	CASSLTAGGDQFF
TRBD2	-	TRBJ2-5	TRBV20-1	TGCAGTGCATACTCTAGCGGGGAGGCGGGTACCCAGTACTTC	CSAYSSGEAGTQYF
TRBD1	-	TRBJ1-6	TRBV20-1	TGCAGTGCTTCCGGGACAGGTGGTTCACCCCTCCACTTT	CSASGTGGSPLHF
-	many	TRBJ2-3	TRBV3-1	TGTGCCAGCAGCCGAGCAGATACGCAGTATTTT	CASSRADTQYF
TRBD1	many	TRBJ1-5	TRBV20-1	TGCAGTGCTAGAGCCATCCAAGTGGACAGGGGAGGCTTTTTACATCAGCCCCAGCATTTT	CSARAIQVDRGGFLHQPQHF
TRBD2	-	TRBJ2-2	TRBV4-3	TGCGCCAGCAGCCAAGATTTCAGCGGGGGAGACACCGGGGAGCTGTTTTTT	CASSQDFSGGDTGELFF
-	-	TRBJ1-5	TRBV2	TGTGCCGGCAAGGTCCAACAAAATAGCAATCAGCCCCAGCATTTT	CAGKVQQNSNQPQHF
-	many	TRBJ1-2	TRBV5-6	TGTGCCAGCAGCCTAAGACCGGGCCTTAGCTATGGCTACACCTTC	CASSLRPGLSYGYTF
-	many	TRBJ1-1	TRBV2	TGTGCCAGCAGTGACAGTTTGAACACTGAAGCTTTCTTT	CASSDSLNTEAFF
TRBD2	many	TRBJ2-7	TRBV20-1	TGCAGTGCTTTCCGTAGCGGGGTCAGCTCCTACGAGCAGTACTTC	CSAFRSGVSSYEQYF
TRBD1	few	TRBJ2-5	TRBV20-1	TGCAGTGCCAGAACCTTGGGACAGGGTGAGACCCAGTACTTC	CSARTLGQGETQYF
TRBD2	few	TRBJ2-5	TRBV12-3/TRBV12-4	TGTGCCAGCAGTTCTAAGACTAGCGGGAGGTTAGAGACCCAGTACTTC	CASSSKTSGRLETQYF
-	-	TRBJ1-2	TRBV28	TGTGCCAGCAGCGACACCGGGGGCTACACCTTC	CASSDTGGYTF
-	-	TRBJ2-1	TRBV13	TGTGCCAGCAGCTTAGCGGGAATGGCCTACAATGAGCAGTTCTTC	CASSLAGMAYNEQFF
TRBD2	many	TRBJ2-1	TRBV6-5	TGTGCCAGCAGTTACTCGAAGACTAGCGCCGACAATGAGCAGTTCTTC	CASSYSKTSADNEQFF
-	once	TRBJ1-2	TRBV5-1	TGCGCCAGCAGCTTGGGAGGGGCGAACTCTTTGTTTGGCTATGGCTACACCTTC	CASSLGGANSLFGYGYTF
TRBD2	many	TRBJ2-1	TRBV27	TGTGCCAGCAGTCCGGCAGGACTAGCGGGAGGGAATGAGCAGTTCTTC	CASSPAGLAGGNEQFF
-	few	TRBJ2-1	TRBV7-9	TGTGCCAGCAGCTTGCAGGGTACTGGGGAGAATGAGCAGTTCTTC	CASSLQGTGENEQFF
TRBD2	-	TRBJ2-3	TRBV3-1	TGTGCCAGCAGCCAAGATGGGGGGGTATACCCAGATACGCAGTATTTT	CASSQDGGVYPDTQYF
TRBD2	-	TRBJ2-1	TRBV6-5	TGTGCCAGCAGTTACGGCGGGAGATCCTACAATGAGCAGTTCTTC	CASSYGGRSYNEQFF
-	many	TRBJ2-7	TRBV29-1	TGCAGCGTTCAGCACAGCCCCTACGAGCAGTACTTC	CSVQHSPYEQYF
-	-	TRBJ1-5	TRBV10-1	TGCGCCAGCAGTGAGTCCAGTTTTGAGCCCCAGCATTTT	CASSESSFEPQHF
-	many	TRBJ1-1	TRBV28	TGTGCCAGCAGTTTATCGGGGGGCGAAGCTTTCTTT	CASSLSGGEAFF
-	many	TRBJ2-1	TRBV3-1	TGTGCCAGCAGCCAAGGGAGACTAGAGAACAATGAGCAGTTCTTC	CASSQGRLENNEQFF
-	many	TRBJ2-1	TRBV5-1	TGCGCCAGCAGCCCTCAACCAGCCCTATCCTACAATGAGCAGTTCTTC	CASSPQPALSYNEQFF
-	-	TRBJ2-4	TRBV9	TGTGCCAGCAGCGGGCTAGACAGCCTCAACATTCAGTACTTC	CASSGLDSLNIQYF
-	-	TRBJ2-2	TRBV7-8	TGTGCCAGCAGCTTAGCGGCGCCCGGGGAGCTGTTTTTT	CASSLAAPGELFF
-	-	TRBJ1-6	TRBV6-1	TGTGCCACCGCTAGAGAGGATTATTCACCCCTCCACTTT	CATAREDYSPLHF
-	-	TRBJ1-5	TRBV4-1	TGCGCCAGCAGCCAAGTGTTTTTGCGTCTTGGATATCAGCCCCAGCATTTT	CASSQVFLRLGYQPQHF
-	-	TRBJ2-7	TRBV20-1	TGCAGTGCTAGTCAGGAGAGATACGAGCAGTACTTC	CSASQERYEQYF